The 24 T cell receptor beta chains reported below all come from one sample, sequenced in a study of beta chain features in type 1 diabetes. Study results and caveats: Patients with Type 1 diabetes showed moderately but significantly shorter TCRB CDR3s in all four CD4+ subsets.

No cognate antigen is known for these TCRs. Sequencing targeted expressed TCRB transcripts, as all isolated RNA had been reverse transcribed. TCRdb's table, derived via immunoSEQ multiplex PCR, lists solely in-frame clones and lacks some. The table records roughly 38,000 clones, about 68% of them present only once. The sequenced sample consisted of Tregs from blood. These receptors originate from a man aged 30 to 45 with type 1 diabetes. Some clones in this sample may be carry-over from other donors' samples.

The V and J genes are TRBV5-6 and TRBJ2-6; D is uncertain. V was cut by 9 bases and J by 2 bases, with 12 bases left in between. Germline-derived CDR1 and CDR2 are SGHDT and YYEEEE. This CDR3 region has 14 residues. The CDR3 DNA follows: TGTGCCACCACCACTATAGCTGGGGCCAACGTCCTGACTTTC. It translates to CATTTIAGANVLTF.

This sequence joins TRBV11-2 and TRBJ2-3, with 7 bases aligning to TRBD2. With V trimmed by 5 bases and J by 4 bases, 3 bases remained unmatched. The germline V gene has CDR1 SGHAT and CDR2 FQNNGV. CDR3 size: 13 residues. As DNA, the CDR3 is TGTGCCAGCAGCCTTAGCGGGCCAGATACGCAGTATTTT. It encodes CASSLSGPDTQYF.

This chain connects TRBV7-8 to TRBJ1-2, with TRBD1 as a possible D gene (6 bases). The CDR3 length is 15 residues. The germline V and J ends were trimmed by 4 bases and 3 bases, with 15 bases remaining between them. From germline, CDR1 is SGHVS and CDR2 FQNEAQ. CDR3 bases: TGTGCCAGCAGCTCAGGACAGAGCTCCTACTATGGCTACACCTTC. Protein: CASSSGQSSYYGYTF.

The V gene is TRBV18, the J gene TRBJ2-7; 12 bases map to TRBD2. CDR3 length: 14 amino acids. Trimming removed 6 bases from V and 4 bases from J; junction bases left unmatched: 4. In germline, CDR1 is KGHSH, CDR2 LQKENI. Written as DNA, the CDR3 is TGTGCCAGCTCGCGACTAGCGGGGGTGTACGAGCAGTACTTC. Encoded protein: CASSRLAGVYEQYF.

In DNA form, the CDR3 reads TGTGCCTGGACCCGACTAGCGGGAGAACCTGGGGCCAACGTCCTGACTTTC. This gives the protein CAWTRLAGEPGANVLTF. The genes are TRBV30 and TRBJ2-6; 12 nucleotides align to TRBD2. The CDR3 totals 17 residues. Germline assignment: CDR1 GTSNPN and CDR2 SVGIG (reference sequence). With V trimmed by 4 bases and J by 2 bases, 6 bases remained unmatched.

This clone has a handful of counts. The chain has TRBV2 and TRBJ1-1; D is undetermined. Trimming removed 9 bases from V and 5 bases from J, with 16 bases in between. The germline V gene encodes CDR1 SNHLY and CDR2 FYNNEI. The CDR3 runs to 13 residues. The CDR3: CARSGGEGTEAFF. The CDR3, as DNA: TGTGCCAGATCAGGCGGGGAGGGTACTGAAGCTTTCTTT.

The gene calls are TRBV5-4 and TRBJ1-1; D not certain. The CDR3 is made up of 15 amino acids. Germline V lookup: CDR1 SGHNT, CDR2 YYREEE (reference sequence). The V end lost 4 bases, the J end lost 10 bases, and 23 bases lay between the germline ends. CDR3 in DNA: TGTGCCAGCAGCCCAAGCCCCGGAGATCGAATGGGAGCTTTCTTT. Protein product: CASSPSPGDRMGAFF.

The table lists this clone with a few counts. V is TRBV7-2 and J is TRBJ2-7, with TRBD2 as a possible D gene (6 bases). The germline CDR1 and CDR2 sequences are SGHTA and FQGNSA. V shed 3 bases and J shed 0 bases, with 9 bases lying between them. This CDR3 spans 14 amino acids. The CDR3 region is CASSFGGASYEQYF. The DNA of the CDR3 is TGTGCCAGCAGCTTTGGCGGGGCCTCCTACGAGCAGTACTTC.

For this clone: At one boundary the junction diverges from the germline segment, which might be a read error. The chain carries TRBV7-2 and TRBJ2-7, with TRBD2 identical over 13 bases. From germline, CDR1 is SGHTA and CDR2 FQGNSA. This CDR3 has 15 residues. CDR3 nucleotides: TGTGCCAGCACCTTACTAGCGGGGGGGCCGGGGGAGCAGTACTTC. It is translated as CASTLLAGGPGEQYF.

The CDR3 loop reads CASSSGQGRSPLHF. As DNA, the CDR3 is TGTGCCAGCAGCTCCGGACAGGGTCGTTCACCCCTCCACTTT. The chain combines TRBV7-3 with TRBJ1-6, with 8 bases matching TRBD1. Germline CDR1 is SGHTA and CDR2 is FQGTGA. The CDR3 is made up of 14 amino acids. V trimming: 4 bases; J trimming: 9 bases; junction bases outside the gene matches: 5.

The CDR3 DNA reads as TGTGCCAGCGGGCAGGGGGAGACCTACGAGCAGTACTTC. Its protein product is CASGQGETYEQYF. V gene TRBV21-1 combines with J gene TRBJ2-7; TRBD1, the table's D call, lacks a check against the DNA. TRBV21-1 is a recognized pseudogene. CDR3 length: 13 amino acids.

The chain recombines TRBV9 with TRBJ1-3; TRBD1 agrees at 7 bases. Germline V gene sequence: CDR1 SGDLS, CDR2 YYNGEE. CDR3 length: 15 amino acids. V was pared by 4 bases and J by 2 bases, with 6 bases of the junction left unmatched. The CDR3 coding sequence is TGTGCCAGCAGCCCCACCGGGACAGCTGGAAACACCATATATTTT. It is translated as CASSPTGTAGNTIYF.

The chain carries TRBV18 and TRBJ1-2, with 8 positions matching TRBD1. Trimming cost V 3 bases and J 2 bases; bases outside gene matches: 11. Germline lookup yields CDR1 KGHSH and CDR2 LQKENI. This CDR3 comprises 17 residues. CDR3 sequence reads: CASSPPNRQGQNYGYTF. The CDR3 DNA is TGTGCCAGCTCACCTCCGAACAGACAGGGGCAAAACTATGGCTACACCTTC.

J is TRBJ2-3 and V is TRBV6-6; 13 positions match TRBD2. CDR3 length: 14 amino acids. Per the germline V gene, CDR1 is MNHNY and CDR2 is SVGAGI (reference sequence). Trimming at V came to 4 bases and at J to 6 bases, leaving 1 base not matched to a gene. The CDR3 nucleotides read TGTGCCAGCAGTTGGACTAGCGGGGGCGATACGCAGTATTTT. Amino acid sequence: CASSWTSGGDTQYF.

This clone was recorded once. The chain has TRBV2 and TRBJ1-2; possible D gene TRBD1, 6 bases. The CDR3 loop spans 15 amino acids. CDR1 and CDR2 from the germline V gene are SNHLY and FYNNEI. V was pared by 5 bases and J by 3 bases, with 16 bases between. The CDR3 DNA sequence: TGTGCCAGCAGTCAAGGGGGGCGGGTATACTATGGCTACACCTTC. It encodes CASSQGGRVYYGYTF. Supplemented by reference TRBV2 and TRBJ1-2, the full variable domain reads EPEVTQTPSHQVTQMGQEVILRCVPISNHLYFYWYRQILGQKVEFLVSFYNNEISEKSEIFDDQFSVERPDGSNFTLKIRSTKLEDSAMYFCASSQGGRVYYGYTFGSGTRLTVV.

The V and J genes are TRBV5-1 and TRBJ1-1; D unclear. Germline V lookup: CDR1 SGHRS, CDR2 YFSETQ. Trimming cost V 4 bases and J 1 base, with 11 bases left between them. This CDR3 contains 14 residues. The CDR3: CASSPYSQNTEAFF. Here the CDR3 DNA reads TGCGCCAGCAGCCCGTACAGCCAGAACACTGAAGCTTTCTTT.

Remarks on this clone: One end of the junction varies from germline; a read error may be responsible. The chain links TRBV28 to TRBJ1-2, with D maybe TRBD1 (5 bases). The germline CDR1 and CDR2 sequences are MDHEN and SYDVKM. This CDR3 contains 12 residues. CDR3 protein: CTSTRRGYGYTF. The CDR3 DNA sequence: TGTACCAGCACCAGAAGGGGCTATGGCTACACCTTC.

The CDR3 sequence is CASSWREGSGYTF. Written as DNA, the CDR3 is TGTGCCAGCAGCTGGAGGGAAGGAAGTGGCTACACCTTC. The chain employs TRBV7-2 and TRBJ1-2; D remains unclear. Germline CDR1 and CDR2: SGHTA and FQGNSA. The CDR3 is made up of 13 amino acids. The V end lost 4 bases, the J end lost 7 bases, and 13 bases lay between the germline ends.

V and J are TRBV5-1 and TRBJ2-1; 12 bases fit TRBD2. The CDR3 extends over 18 amino acids. V lost 0 bases to trimming and J lost 8 bases; unmatched junction nucleotides: 12. Germline CDR1 SGHRS, CDR2 YFSETQ. DNA for the CDR3: TGCGCCAGCAGCTTGGGTCCTAGCGGGGGGGCCGGTTTCGATGAGCAGTTCTTC. Residues: CASSLGPSGGAGFDEQFF.

The chain couples TRBV14 to TRBJ1-2; D is unresolved. V lost 4 bases to trimming and J lost 8 bases, with 14 bases between them. Germline CDR1 SGHDN, CDR2 FVKESK. This CDR3 contains 13 residues. As DNA, the CDR3 is TGTGCCAGCAGCCGACGGGTCCGAGGCGGCTACACCTTC. Its protein product is CASSRRVRGGYTF.

The chain is built from TRBV4-3 and TRBJ1-4, with D possibly being TRBD1 (5 bases). The CDR3 is made up of 15 amino acids. Germline assignment: CDR1 LGHNA and CDR2 YSLEER. Trimming took off 8 bases at V and 4 bases at J, with 17 bases between the two ends. CDR3 amino acids: CASRSQTAFNEKLFF. CDR3 nucleotides: TGCGCCAGCCGTTCCCAGACAGCCTTTAATGAAAAACTGTTTTTT.

The chain uses TRBV5-1 and TRBJ2-3, with TRBD2 as a possible D gene (5 bases). V dropped 4 bases and J dropped 3 bases, with 12 bases sitting between them. CDR3 size: 14 residues. Germline assignment: CDR1 SGHRS and CDR2 YFSETQ. CDR3: CASSITRETDTQYF. In nucleotides, the CDR3 is TGCGCCAGCAGCATCACTAGGGAGACAGATACGCAGTATTTT.

A few counts support this clone. The chain carries TRBV7-2 and TRBJ1-2, with D perhaps matching TRBD1 (5 bases). Germline assignment: CDR1 SGHTA and CDR2 FQGNSA. Trimming removed 2 bases from V and 8 bases from J, with 15 bases in between. The CDR3 has 14 residues. The DNA of the CDR3 is TGTGCCAGCAGCTTACTGGGTTGGGGCGGAGGCTACACCTTC. It is translated as CASSLLGWGGGYTF.

The J gene is TRBJ2-1, the V gene TRBV11-3, with TRBD2 matching over 8 bases. Trimming removed 0 bases from V and 0 bases from J; junction bases left unmatched: 7. This CDR3 contains 18 residues. From germline, CDR1 is SGHNT and CDR2 YENEEA. The CDR3 DNA follows: TGTGCCAGCAGCTTAGATCATTACGGGGGGGGCTCCTACAATGAGCAGTTCTTC. It yields the protein CASSLDHYGGGSYNEQFF.